Below are 30 T cell receptor beta chains sequenced from a single sample in a study of T cells in Graves' hyperthyroidism and ophthalmopathy. There were TCR beta CDR3 regions amplified from RNA transcripts. In the first-round RT-PCR of the TCR CDR3, the HTBI primer set was used. MiXCR, run by TCRdb on the multiplex PCR reads, gives a single entry per CDR3 protein. The sample consists of around 700,000 distinct CDR3 sequences, 18% of them appearing once. Sequenced input: blood. These receptors were obtained from a woman between 45 and 65 years old with Graves' hyperthyroidism that later progressed to Graves' ophthalmopathy.

This clonotype was seen at least ten times. The V call is TRBV11-2, the J call TRBJ2-3; D perhaps matches TRBD2 (7 bases). V was cut by 1 base and J by 1 base, with 12 bases left in between. Germline V gene lookup returns CDR1 SGHAT and CDR2 FQNNGV. This CDR3 contains 16 residues. The CDR3 sequence: CASSLVVGGRTDTQYF. The CDR3 DNA is TGTGCCAGCAGCTTAGTTGTGGGGGGGCGCACAGATACGCAGTATTTT.

This clonotype was observed a handful of times. The chain recombines TRBV7-2 with TRBJ1-4; 9 nucleotides match TRBD1. V was clipped by 2 bases and J by 0 bases; unmatched bases: 7. This CDR3 has 18 residues. CDR1 is SGHTA, CDR2 FQGNSA, per germline. CDR3 bases: TGTGCCAGCAGCTTAACAGGGGGCGGGGGGGCAACTAATGAAAAACTGTTTTTT. Translation gives CASSLTGGGGATNEKLFF.

This clonotype occurred many times. The chain couples TRBV30 to TRBJ1-1; no clear D. The CDR3 spans 11 residues. Trimming took 7 bases from V and 4 from J, leaving 10 bases between them. Germline V gives CDR1 GTSNPN, CDR2 SVGIG (reference sequence). In nucleotides, the CDR3 is TGTGCCTCGGGAAATGGCACTGAAGCTTTCTTT. This encodes CASGNGTEAFF. The full variable domain, in which reference TRBV30 and TRBJ1-1 provide the parts outside the CDR3, is SQTIHQWPATLVQPVGSPLSLECTVEGTSNPNLYWYRQAAGRGLQLLFYSVGIGQISSEVPQNLSASRPQDRQFILSSKKLLLSDSGFYLCASGNGTEAFFGQGTRLTVV.

The chain employs TRBV9 and TRBJ1-1, with 7 positions matching TRBD1. The length of the CDR3 is 15 residues. V was pared by 0 bases and J by 1 base, with 3 bases of the junction left unmatched. Germline lookup yields CDR1 SGDLS and CDR2 YYNGEE. The CDR3 sequence: CASSVGGTANTEAFF. In DNA form, the CDR3 reads TGTGCCAGCAGCGTAGGGGGGACAGCGAACACTGAAGCTTTCTTT.

This clonotype was picked up a small number of times. The chain is built from TRBV12-3 or TRBV12-4 and TRBJ1-5; tentative D call: TRBD1 (6 bases). This CDR3 region has 14 residues. Trimming shortened V by 3 bases and J by 7 bases, and 13 bases separated the two germline ends. CDR3 region: CASSFGGIRQPQHF. As DNA, the CDR3 is TGTGCCAGCAGTTTTGGGGGCATCAGACAGCCCCAGCATTTT.

Details on this clonotype: A much larger clone lies a single base off, so this may be a read error. The chain joins TRBV7-8 to TRBJ1-2, with D hard to call. The CDR3 is 14 residues long. Germline loops: CDR1 SGHVS, CDR2 FQNEAQ. CDR3 in DNA: TGTGCCAGCAGCACTGCCGGGAGCAACTATGGCCACACCTTC. Residues: CASSTAGSNYGHTF.

CDR3 nucleotides: TGCAGTGCTAGAGATGGGGACACTATGAACACTGAAGCTTTCTTT. The encoded protein is CSARDGDTMNTEAFF. This chain joins TRBV20-1 and TRBJ1-1; D is perhaps TRBD1 (6 bases). Trimming stripped 0 bases from V and 0 bases from J, with 11 bases between. CDR1 DFQATT and CDR2 SNEGSKA come from the germline V gene (reference sequence). The CDR3 runs to 15 residues.

This clonotype was observed a few times. This chain joins TRBV27 and TRBJ2-1; 7 bases fit TRBD1. The CDR3 spans 17 residues. Germline V CDR1 and CDR2: MNHEY, SMNVEV (reference sequence). V lost 6 bases and J lost 8; bases outside the gene matches: 19. CDR3 coding DNA: TGTGCCAGCAGAAGAGACAGGGCAGTCTTGGTTGGTGATGAGCAGTTCTTC. Protein sequence: CASRRDRAVLVGDEQFF.

This clonotype was detected ten times or more. The chain couples TRBV6-1 to TRBJ1-5, with 10 bases matching TRBD1. Germline V gene data show CDR1 as MNHNS and CDR2 as SASEGT. This CDR3 has 18 residues. After removal of 6 bases from V and 1 base from J, the junction contained 12 bases not matched to a gene. CDR3 sequence reads: CASRHGTGVGVSNQPQHF. DNA for the CDR3: TGTGCCAGCAGGCACGGGACAGGGGTAGGTGTGAGCAATCAGCCCCAGCATTTT.

This clonotype turned up a few times. This chain connects TRBV4-1 to TRBJ1-2, with 7 bases aligning to TRBD1. V shed 4 bases and J 1 base; nucleotides not matched to a gene: 6. Germline loops: CDR1 MGHRA, CDR2 YSYEKL. The CDR3 runs 15 residues. The CDR3 sequence: CASSRQGFLNYGYTF. The DNA for the CDR3 is TGCGCCAGCAGCCGACAGGGCTTCCTTAACTATGGCTACACCTTC.

This clonotype appeared many times. The chain employs TRBV15 and TRBJ1-2; 7 nucleotides match TRBD1. Germline V lookup: CDR1 LNHNV, CDR2 YYDKDF (reference sequence). Trimming removed 1 base from V and 1 base from J; junction bases left unmatched: 6. The CDR3 sequence is 16 residues long. The CDR3 region has the DNA TGTGCCACCAGCAGAGGAGGGACAGAAATTAACTATGGCTACACCTTC. Amino acid sequence: CATSRGGTEINYGYTF.

The table lists this clonotype with many counts. This chain uses TRBV20-1 with TRBJ1-5; D not certain. Trimming took 3 bases from V and 2 from J, leaving 14 bases between them. Looked up from germline, CDR1 is DFQATT and CDR2 is SNEGSKA (reference sequence). The CDR3 extends over 15 amino acids. This chain's CDR3 is CSARAVGVGNQPQHF. CDR3 coding DNA: TGCAGTGCTAGGGCCGTTGGGGTTGGCAATCAGCCCCAGCATTTT.

There are a few counts of this clonotype. The rearrangement links TRBV2 to TRBJ1-6; 10 nucleotides line up with TRBD1. Germline CDR1 and CDR2: SNHLY and FYNNEI. The trim removed 0 bases at V and 13 bases at J, leaving 9 bases unmatched. The CDR3 spans 16 residues. This CDR3 is CASSEADRDRGSPLHF. CDR3 sequence (DNA): TGTGCCAGCAGTGAAGCGGACCGGGACAGGGGTTCCCCCCTCCACTTT.

This clonotype was counted a few times. J is TRBJ1-1 and V is TRBV19; D is perhaps TRBD1 (5 bases). Germline V CDR1 and CDR2: LNHDA, SQIVND (reference sequence). V was cut by 8 bases and J by 1 base, with 17 bases left in between. The CDR3 is 15 amino acids. In nucleotides, the CDR3 is TGTGCCAGTTTTCACTATGGGACGTCGAACACTGAAGCTTTCTTT. Protein sequence: CASFHYGTSNTEAFF.

This clonotype has a count of ten or more. The V call is TRBV2, the J call TRBJ2-5; unclear D gene. V was pared by 1 base and J by 0 bases, with 6 bases between. The CDR3 spans 14 residues. Germline values: CDR1 SNHLY, CDR2 FYNNEI. The CDR3 region is CASSEGPHQETQYF. In DNA form, the CDR3 reads TGTGCCAGCAGTGAAGGGCCTCACCAAGAGACCCAGTACTTC.

Of note for this clonotype: A read error may account for a junction end that differs from germline. The gene calls are TRBV20-1 and TRBJ2-2, with a possible D match to TRBD2 (6 bases). This CDR3 spans 14 amino acids. Germline CDR1 reads DFQATT; CDR2 reads SNEGSKA (reference sequence). CDR3 protein: CSARDFGRTGEPFF. The DNA of the CDR3 is TGCAGTGCTAGAGATTTCGGGAGAACCGGGGAGCCGTTTTTT.

This clonotype has only a few counts. The chain uses TRBV15 and TRBJ2-1, with D maybe TRBD2 (7 bases). The CDR3 consists of 16 residues. Germline V gene sequence: CDR1 LNHNV, CDR2 YYDKDF (reference sequence). The V gene lost 0 bases and the J gene lost 8 bases, with 17 bases spanning the gap. The CDR3 nucleotides read TGTGCCACCAGCAGAGACCTGGGAGGGGGAGGCGATGAGCAGTTCTTC. Translation gives CATSRDLGGGGDEQFF.

The rearrangement joins TRBV7-9 to TRBJ2-1, with 14 bases fitting TRBD2. This CDR3 has 15 amino acids. V gave up 7 bases and J gave up 10 bases; unmatched junction bases: 9. The germline gives CDR1 SEHNR, CDR2 FQNEAQ (reference sequence). The CDR3 loop is CASTPTSGGAREQFF. The CDR3 bases are TGTGCCAGCACCCCGACTAGCGGGGGGGCAAGGGAGCAGTTCTTC. Combining the CDR3 with reference TRBV7-9 and TRBJ2-1 gives the whole variable domain DTGVSQNPRHKITKRGQNVTFRCDPISEHNRLYWYRQTLGQGPEFLTYFQNEAQLEKSRLLSDRFSAERPKGSFSTLEIQRTEQGDSAMYLCASTPTSGGAREQFFGPGTRLTVL.

This clonotype appeared a few times. The chain carries TRBV7-9 and TRBJ1-1, with D possibly TRBD1 on 6 matching bases. Germline CDR1 and CDR2: SEHNR and FQNEAQ (reference sequence). The CDR3 spans 13 residues. The ends were cut back, 5 bases at V and 7 bases at J, with 14 bases in the middle. CDR3 sequence (DNA): TGTGCCAGCAGCGGACAGAGTTATTTTGAAGCTTTCTTT. Translating it yields CASSGQSYFEAFF.

This clonotype was picked up a small number of times. The CDR3 here is CASSQRPGSDEQFF. DNA of the CDR3: TGTGCCAGCAGCCAAAGGCCAGGGTCGGATGAGCAGTTCTTC. The V gene is TRBV4-2, the J gene TRBJ2-1; D perhaps matches TRBD1 (5 bases). The CDR3 runs 14 residues. The V end lost 2 bases, the J end lost 8 bases, and 13 bases lay between the germline ends. Germline lookup yields CDR1 LGHNA and CDR2 YNFKEQ.

As regards this clonotype: Sequence at one end of the junction differs from germline and may be a read error. V usage is TRBV6-1 and J usage is TRBJ1-1; D remains ambiguous. The CDR3 covers 15 residues. In germline, CDR1 is MNHNS, CDR2 SASEGT. The CDR3 protein is CASSEAMGMNTEALF. CDR3 DNA sequence: TGTGCCAGCAGTGAAGCAATGGGCATGAACACTGAAGCTCTCTTT.

This clonotype was counted only a few times. The CDR3 DNA follows: TGTGCCAGCAGCCAGGACAGGACTACCTATGGCTACACCTTC. Translating gives CASSQDRTTYGYTF. This chain links TRBV7-8 with TRBJ1-2; TRBD1 matches at 7 bases. In germline, CDR1 is SGHVS, CDR2 FQNEAQ. The trim removed 5 bases at V and 4 bases at J, leaving 7 bases unmatched. The CDR3 is 14 residues long.

This clonotype was detected only a few times. The chain carries TRBV7-3 and TRBJ2-1, with 9 bases identical to TRBD1. The V gene's germline CDR1 is SGHTA and CDR2 FQGTGA. The V and J ends lost 5 bases and 4 bases, in that order; junction bases with no gene match: 12. The CDR3 is made up of 17 amino acids. The DNA for the CDR3 is TGTGCCAGCAGCCCGACTCACCCGGGACAGGGATACAATGAGCAGTTCTTC. Amino acid sequence: CASSPTHPGQGYNEQFF.

The rearrangement links TRBV7-9 to TRBJ2-1; 7 nucleotides agree with TRBD1. In germline, CDR1 is SEHNR, CDR2 FQNEAQ (reference sequence). With 5 bases clipped from V and 3 bases from J, the junction kept 7 bases outside the gene matches. This CDR3 contains 15 residues. The CDR3: CASSKVGDSYNEQFF. CDR3 in DNA: TGTGCCAGCAGCAAAGTCGGGGACAGCTACAATGAGCAGTTCTTC.

A few counts support this clonotype. V usage is TRBV10-3 and J usage is TRBJ2-3; TRBD2 is a possible D gene (6 bases). V shed 5 bases and J shed 1 base, with 10 bases lying between them. CDR1 and CDR2 from the germline V gene are ENHRY and SYGVKD. This CDR3 spans 14 amino acids. As DNA, the CDR3 is TGTGCCATCAGTAAGACGGGAGGCACAGATACGCAGTATTTT. This translates into CAISKTGGTDTQYF.

V usage is TRBV2 and J usage is TRBJ2-6; D possibly corresponds to TRBD2 (7 bases). Germline assignment: CDR1 SNHLY and CDR2 FYNNEI. The length of the CDR3 is 23 residues. V was cut by 7 bases and J by 0 bases, with 34 bases left in between. CDR3 nucleotides: TGTGCCAGCACCCCCCCTGGGAGGGGGGGAAAAAATAACCCACTCTCTGGGGCCAACGTCCTGACTTTC. This translates into CASTPPGRGGKNNPLSGANVLTF.

This clonotype was seen a few times. CDR3 residues: CASSWTQASGNTIYF. The CDR3 DNA sequence: TGTGCCAGCAGCTGGACGCAGGCCTCTGGAAACACCATATATTTT. V is TRBV6-1 and J is TRBJ1-3, with no clear D. This CDR3 has 15 amino acids. V was pared by 6 bases and J by 0 bases, with 12 bases between. The germline V gene has CDR1 MNHNS and CDR2 SASEGT.

This clonotype was counted many times. V usage is TRBV5-1 and J usage is TRBJ2-3; TRBD2 aligns across 15 bases. There are 17 residues in the CDR3. Germline V gene lookup returns CDR1 SGHRS and CDR2 YFSETQ. V was clipped by 7 bases and J by 0 bases; unmatched bases: 6. CDR3 coding DNA: TGCGCCAGCGGCGGACTAGCGGGGGGGAGTAGCACAGATACGCAGTATTTT. It yields the protein CASGGLAGGSSTDTQYF.

This chain links TRBV2 with TRBJ1-5, with D possibly TRBD1 on 6 matching bases. The CDR3 has 15 residues. V was clipped by 6 bases and J by 0 bases, with 12 bases between them. Germline CDR1 is SNHLY and CDR2 is FYNNEI. The CDR3 nucleotides read TGTGCCAGCAGCGGACAGTCTAATAGCAATCAGCCCCAGCATTTT. It encodes CASSGQSNSNQPQHF. Together with reference TRBV2 and TRBJ1-5, the CDR3 gives the full variable domain: EPEVTQTPSHQVTQMGQEVILRCVPISNHLYFYWYRQILGQKVEFLVSFYNNEISEKSEIFDDQFSVERPDGSNFTLKIRSTKLEDSAMYFCASSGQSNSNQPQHFGDGTRLSIL.

In its sample, this clonotype was seen many times. The chain combines TRBV3-1 with TRBJ1-6; D not resolved. The germline V gene encodes CDR1 LGHDT and CDR2 YNNKEL (reference sequence). The V gene lost 0 bases and the J gene lost 11 bases, with 11 bases spanning the gap. The CDR3 loop spans 14 amino acids. The DNA of the CDR3 is TGTGCCAGCAGCCAAGATAGGGCAGGCCCACCCCTCCACTTT. It codes for CASSQDRAGPPLHF.